Listed below are T cell receptor beta chains from one sample, sequenced in a study of cytotoxic CD8 clonotypes in ibrutinib-treated CLL. Profiled with immunoSEQ multiplex PCR; TCRdb holds only in-frame clones, not every one. The sample records approximately 340,000 clones, 67% being singletons. The sequences come from PBMCs, collected after 36 months of ibrutinib treatment. The origin of the receptors is a human donor with chronic lymphocytic leukemia. The CDR3 runs from the conserved cysteine through the conserved F or W.

>TRBV4-1|13|TRBJ1-1
CASSQGGAREAFF
>TRBV2|13|TRBJ2-5
CASSEALLETQYF
>TRBV5-1|13|TRBJ1-2
CASSLNGPHGYTF
>TRBV7-9|17|TRBJ1-4
CASSDIAGQGVWEKLFF
>TRBV10-1|18|TRBJ2-3
CASSGAHSGTGGADTQYF
>TRBV19|12|TRBJ2-7
CASSIFPREQYF
>TRBV4-2|15|TRBJ2-7
CASSQDVAGSYEQYF
>TRBV29-1|13|TRBJ2-3
CSVVRGGTDTQYF
>TRBV18|13|TRBJ2-1
CASSQETYNEQFF
>TRBV18|15|TRBJ2-1
CASSPRGGSYNEQFF
>TRBV28|15|TRBJ2-7
CASSSPGQVAYEQYF
>TRBV19|14|TRBJ2-7
CASSGGGAGYEQYF
>TRBV5-6|14|TRBJ2-7
CASSLGQPHYEQYF
>TRBV7-6|15|TRBJ2-5
CASSPGTSGQETQYF
>TRBV7-9|10|TRBJ1-1
CASSSNKAFF
>TRBV14|14|TRBJ1-1
CASSQVVSDTEAFF
>TRBV4-1|16|TRBJ2-5
CASSQDLAGGGETQYF
>TRBV18|17|TRBJ2-2
CASSPREGYGNTGELFF
>TRBV4-1|15|TRBJ1-5
CASSLRQGSNQPQHF
>TRBV4-2|11|TRBJ2-2
CASSPTGELFF
>TRBV4-1|15|TRBJ2-1
CASSQEGLAYNEQFF
>TRBV19|15|TRBJ2-7
CASSIGRGQSYEQYF
>TRBV4-1|19|TRBJ2-3
CASSQEWGMVLAGTDTQYF
>TRBV2|13|TRBJ1-2
CASSVNRAYGYTF
>TRBV10-2|12|TRBJ1-1
CASSDRDTEAFF
>TRBV4-3|14|TRBJ2-7
CASSQRQGAYEQYF
>TRBV5-6|14|TRBJ2-7
CASTNREASYEQYF
>TRBV7-2|14|TRBJ1-2
CASSTQLGWYGYTF
>TRBV9|14|TRBJ2-1
CASSTGGAYNEQFF
>TRBV5-1|17|TRBJ2-5
CASSPRLAGVPTRTQYF
>TRBV7-2|14|TRBJ2-5
CASSLRTGIETQYF
>TRBV7-2|13|TRBJ2-3
CASRLGAGDTQYF
>TRBV2|14|TRBJ1-1
CASRAGTGGSEAFF
>TRBV15|13|TRBJ2-7
CATSRDRGYEQYF
>TRBV2|16|TRBJ2-3
CASSERLGPRRDTQYF
>TRBV6-1|15|TRBJ2-2
CASAPGTGVTGELFF
>TRBV29-1|16|TRBJ2-3
CSVDKPTGLYTDTQYF
>TRBV6-6|13|TRBJ2-7
CASVSGVGYEQYF
>TRBV11-2|15|TRBJ2-1
CASSEVGGSYNEQFF
>TRBV7-2|16|TRBJ1-2
CASSLDKEGARGGYTF
>TRBV5-1|15|TRBJ2-5
CASSRSGGVGETQYF
>TRBV13|17|TRBJ1-4
CASSLGGEDKTNEKLFF
>TRBV5-6|19|TRBJ1-2
CASRTALGRTGGTRYGYTF
>TRBV10-3|15|TRBJ1-5
CAISERDGQHQPQHF
>TRBV5-1|14|TRBJ1-2
CASSYPGERYGYTF
>TRBV9|15|TRBJ1-3
CASSVGVVSGNTIYF
>TRBV4-1|14|TRBJ1-3
CASSPQGRGNTIYF
>TRBV28|16|TRBJ2-1
CASRPTGDYSYNEQFF
>TRBV29-1|13|TRBJ1-4
CSVETGAAEKLFF
>TRBV2|13|TRBJ2-7
CASKPGSSYEQYF
>TRBV5-1|13|TRBJ2-1
CASSLIRPNEQFF
>TRBV13|16|TRBJ2-7
CASSLYRTSGLYEQYF
>TRBV7-9|15|TRBJ2-1
CASSPSGSSYNEQFF
>TRBV29-1|12|TRBJ2-7
CSASLLADEQYF
>TRBV28|15|TRBJ1-2
CASSLTGRRNYGYTF
>TRBV4-1|14|TRBJ2-7
CASSQEGVGYEQYF
>TRBV11-2|15|TRBJ1-2
CASSLVDSDYYGYTF